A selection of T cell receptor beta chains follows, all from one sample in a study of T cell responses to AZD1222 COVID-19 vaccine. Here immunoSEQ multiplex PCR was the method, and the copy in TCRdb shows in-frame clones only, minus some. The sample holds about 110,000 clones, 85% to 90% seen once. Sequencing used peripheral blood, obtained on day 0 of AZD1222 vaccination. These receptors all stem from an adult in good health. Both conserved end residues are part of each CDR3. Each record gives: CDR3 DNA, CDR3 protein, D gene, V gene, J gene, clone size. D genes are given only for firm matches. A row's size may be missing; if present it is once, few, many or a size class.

CDR3 DNA: TGCAGTGCTAGTCCCGGGACAGGGTTTTCACCCCTCCACTTT
CDR3 protein: CSASPGTGFSPLHF
D gene: TRBD1
V gene: TRBV20-1
J gene: TRBJ1-6
clone size: -

CDR3 DNA: TGCGCCAGCAGCCCCTCCCGACAGAGACAGCAAGAGACCCAGTACTTC
CDR3 protein: CASSPSRQRQQETQYF
D gene: -
V gene: TRBV5-1
J gene: TRBJ2-5
clone size: -

CDR3 DNA: TGTGCCAGCAGCGCGAGGAGAGGCACATACGAGCAGTACTTC
CDR3 protein: CASSARRGTYEQYF
D gene: -
V gene: TRBV6-5
J gene: TRBJ2-7
clone size: few

CDR3 DNA: TGTGCCAGCAGCGTAGGTGGCGGGGGGGTCCACAATGAGCAGTTCTTC
CDR3 protein: CASSVGGGGVHNEQFF
D gene: TRBD2
V gene: TRBV9
J gene: TRBJ2-1
clone size: -

CDR3 DNA: TGTGCCTCCACCCCGGGACAGACTAATTCACCCCTCCACTTT
CDR3 protein: CASTPGQTNSPLHF
D gene: TRBD1
V gene: TRBV30
J gene: TRBJ1-6
clone size: -

CDR3 DNA: TGTGCCAGCAGCGAACAGGGGGCCTCGTGGGACGAGCAGTACTTC
CDR3 protein: CASSEQGASWDEQYF
D gene: TRBD1
V gene: TRBV13
J gene: TRBJ2-7
clone size: -

CDR3 DNA: TGTGCCAGCAGCGCGAGGACAGGGGCCCTGGATATTTATGGCTACACCTTC
CDR3 protein: CASSARTGALDIYGYTF
D gene: TRBD1
V gene: TRBV9
J gene: TRBJ1-2
clone size: once

CDR3 DNA: TGCGCCAGCAGCCAAGAGCCCCCCCGACATGGGTTAGCCCCTCCGTACGGCTACACCTTC
CDR3 protein: CASSQEPPRHGLAPPYGYTF
D gene: -
V gene: TRBV4-1
J gene: TRBJ1-2
clone size: -

CDR3 DNA: TGTGCCAGTAGTCACAGGGTCCTAGGGAGCAATCAGCCCCAGCATTTT
CDR3 protein: CASSHRVLGSNQPQHF
D gene: -
V gene: TRBV19
J gene: TRBJ1-5
clone size: -

CDR3 DNA: TGTGCCAGCAGCTCCGGACAGGGTCAGTTCTTC
CDR3 protein: CASSSGQGQFF
D gene: TRBD1
V gene: TRBV7-9
J gene: TRBJ2-1
clone size: -

CDR3 DNA: TGTGCCAGCATGCCGGGACAGGGGAAGTACGAGCAGTACTTC
CDR3 protein: CASMPGQGKYEQYF
D gene: TRBD1
V gene: TRBV6-5
J gene: TRBJ2-7
clone size: -

CDR3 DNA: TGTGCCAGCAGCGGCGGGATACGCGATGAGCAGTTCTTC
CDR3 protein: CASSGGIRDEQFF
D gene: -
V gene: TRBV14
J gene: TRBJ2-1
clone size: -

CDR3 DNA: TGTGCCAGCACCGCGGGGGGACAGATTTTTTATAGCTCCTACAATGAGCAGTTCTTC
CDR3 protein: CASTAGGQIFYSSYNEQFF
D gene: -
V gene: TRBV28
J gene: TRBJ2-1
clone size: few

CDR3 DNA: TGTGCCAGCAGTGAGCGAGCAGGGGGCTGGCAGCCCCAGCATTTT
CDR3 protein: CASSERAGGWQPQHF
D gene: TRBD1
V gene: TRBV2
J gene: TRBJ1-5
clone size: -

CDR3 DNA: TGTGCCAGCAGCTTAGGGGGCGGGTACAATGAGCAGTTCTTC
CDR3 protein: CASSLGGGYNEQFF
D gene: -
V gene: TRBV11-3
J gene: TRBJ2-1
clone size: -

CDR3 DNA: TGTGCCAGCAGCCCCGGAAGGGTGGGTTTCGAGACCCAGTACTTC
CDR3 protein: CASSPGRVGFETQYF
D gene: -
V gene: TRBV7-8
J gene: TRBJ2-5
clone size: -

CDR3 DNA: TGTGCCAGCACCCCCGACATCGTCGGGCAGCCCCAGCATTTT
CDR3 protein: CASTPDIVGQPQHF
D gene: -
V gene: TRBV28
J gene: TRBJ1-5
clone size: -

CDR3 DNA: TGTGCCAGCAGTGAATTGGACTCACCCCTCCACTTT
CDR3 protein: CASSELDSPLHF
D gene: -
V gene: TRBV25-1
J gene: TRBJ1-6
clone size: -

CDR3 DNA: TGTGCCTGGAATACCTACCCCTATGGCTACACCTTC
CDR3 protein: CAWNTYPYGYTF
D gene: -
V gene: TRBV30
J gene: TRBJ1-2
clone size: -

CDR3 DNA: TGCGCCAGCAGCCAAGGTGGCACCATGAGGTTGAACACTGAAGCTTTCTTT
CDR3 protein: CASSQGGTMRLNTEAFF
D gene: -
V gene: TRBV4-1
J gene: TRBJ1-1
clone size: -

CDR3 DNA: TGTGCCAGCAGCGCGAGCAAACCGGGACATGGGTCCTATAATTCACCCCTCCACTTT
CDR3 protein: CASSASKPGHGSYNSPLHF
D gene: -
V gene: TRBV5-6
J gene: TRBJ1-6
clone size: -

CDR3 DNA: TGTGCCAGCAGCGTGTCCCAGGAAAATTCACCCCTCCACTTT
CDR3 protein: CASSVSQENSPLHF
D gene: -
V gene: TRBV9
J gene: TRBJ1-6
clone size: -